The next 28 T cell receptor beta chains were all read from a single sample in a study of blood T cell repertoires in COVID-19. TCRdb's copy holds only in-frame clones and misses some; the assay was immunoSEQ multiplex PCR. The sample consists of 250,000 to 350,000 clones, just over 85% of them appearing once. The source material was peripheral blood. The source of these receptors is a woman aged 25 to 45 with active or convalescent COVID-19.

J is TRBJ1-2 and V is TRBV6-5; D may be TRBD1 (6 bases). Germline V gene sequence: CDR1 MNHEY, CDR2 SVGAGI. V was pared by 6 bases and J by 8 bases, with 16 bases between. The CDR3 consists of 13 residues. Here the CDR3 reads CASRGRGSGGYTF. The CDR3 nucleotides are TGTGCCAGCAGGGGCAGGGGATCAGGAGGCTACACCTTC.

This sequence joins TRBV30 and TRBJ2-7, with D maybe TRBD2 (6 bases). Trimming left V 5 bases short and J 5 bases short, with 10 bases between. This CDR3 has 11 residues. Germline V CDR1 and CDR2: GTSNPN, SVGIG (reference sequence). The CDR3 DNA follows: TGTGCCTGGGCGGGGTACAACGAGCAGTACTTC. It translates to CAWAGYNEQYF.

This sequence joins TRBV28 and TRBJ1-4; TRBD1 is a possible D gene (5 bases). Per the germline V gene, CDR1 is MDHEN and CDR2 is SYDVKM. Deletions cut 2 bases from V and 5 bases from J, with 9 bases between. There are 14 residues in the CDR3. The CDR3 spells CASSLGQGNEKLFF. The CDR3 bases are TGTGCCAGCAGTTTAGGGCAGGGAAATGAAAAACTGTTTTTT.

The chain couples TRBV7-3 to TRBJ1-1; D unclear. The germline V and J ends were trimmed by 5 bases and 3 bases, with 10 bases remaining between them. The V gene's germline CDR1 is SGHTA and CDR2 FQGTGA. The CDR3 is 13 residues long. The CDR3 is CASSLYLDTEAFF. The CDR3 DNA is TGTGCCAGCAGCCTCTACTTAGACACTGAAGCTTTCTTT. Drawing the rest from reference TRBV7-3 and TRBJ1-1, the complete variable domain is GAGVSQTPSNKVTEKGKYVELRCDPISGHTALYWYRQSLGQGPEFLIYFQGTGAADDSGLPNDRFFAVRPEGSVSTLKIQRTERGDSAVYLCASSLYLDTEAFFGQGTRLTVV.

The chain couples TRBV4-3 to TRBJ2-7; 9 positions agree with TRBD1. V shed 8 bases, J shed 4 bases, and the junction held 15 bases outside the gene matches. The CDR3 sequence is 16 residues long. Germline V gene data show CDR1 as LGHNA and CDR2 as YSLEER. The CDR3 sequence is CASEPRDRESQYEQYF. CDR3 coding DNA: TGCGCCAGCGAACCACGGGACAGGGAGTCCCAATACGAGCAGTACTTC.

This sequence joins TRBV7-9 and TRBJ2-7; 8 bases agree with TRBD2. From germline, CDR1 is SEHNR and CDR2 FQNEAQ (reference sequence). V lost 5 bases and J lost 4; bases outside the gene matches: 13. The CDR3 runs to 16 residues. The CDR3 loop reads CASSRGVSGGAYEQYF. The CDR3, as DNA: TGTGCCAGCAGCCGCGGGGTAAGCGGGGGAGCTTACGAGCAGTACTTC.

This chain links TRBV28 with TRBJ1-2; TRBD1 is a possible D gene (5 bases). CDR1 is MDHEN, CDR2 SYDVKM, per germline. V was pared by 6 bases and J by 5 bases, with 19 bases between. The CDR3 runs to 15 residues. The DNA of the CDR3 is TGTGCCAGCAGCTCTCCCGGGGCAGGAGGGTATGGCTACACCTTC. Translated, it gives CASSSPGAGGYGYTF.

As concerns this clone: Other DNA variants within this sample encode the same CDR3. The rearrangement uses TRBV5-1 and TRBJ2-7; D is ambiguous. The CDR3 contains 14 residues. The germline V gene encodes CDR1 SGHRS and CDR2 YFSETQ. Trimming pared 0 bases from V and 4 bases from J, leaving 11 bases between. CDR3 amino acids: CASSLGGPPYEQYF. For the CDR3, the DNA is TGCGCCAGCAGCTTGGGAGGCCCGCCATACGAGCAGTACTTC. The full variable domain, rest sourced from reference TRBV5-1 and TRBJ2-7, is KAGVTQTPRYLIKTRGQQVTLSCSPISGHRSVSWYQQTPGQGLQFLFEYFSETQRNKGNFPGRFSGRQFSNSRSEMNVSTLELGDSALYLCASSLGGPPYEQYFGPGTRLTVT.

The gene calls are TRBV5-4 and TRBJ1-1, with D maybe TRBD1 (6 bases). Germline V CDR1 and CDR2: SGHNT, YYREEE (reference sequence). V was clipped by 1 base and J by 4 bases, with 14 bases between them. This CDR3 region has 15 residues. The CDR3, as DNA: TGTGCCAGCAGCTTGCAGGGCACAGGGAGCACTGAAGCTTTCTTT. Its translation: CASSLQGTGSTEAFF.

This clone was picked up one time. V and J are TRBV10-3 and TRBJ2-1; 9 nucleotides agree with TRBD1. The CDR3 has 14 residues. From germline, CDR1 is ENHRY and CDR2 SYGVKD. The V segment lost 6 bases and the J segment 8 bases; nucleotides outside the gene matches: 8. The CDR3: CAISPGQGGHEQFF. The CDR3, as DNA: TGTGCCATCAGCCCGGGACAGGGCGGGCATGAGCAGTTCTTC.

The chain couples TRBV7-2 to TRBJ1-2; tentatively, D is TRBD1 (6 bases). In germline, CDR1 is SGHTA, CDR2 FQGNSA. Deletions cut 4 bases from V and 4 bases from J, with 13 bases between. CDR3 length: 14 amino acids. The CDR3 nucleotides are TGTGCCAGCAGCTCCCCGACAGGAGTCTATGGCTACACCTTC. Translated, it gives CASSSPTGVYGYTF.

This chain connects TRBV4-3 to TRBJ2-3; D is possibly TRBD2 (5 bases). Germline CDR1 and CDR2: LGHNA and YSLEER. V was cut by 0 bases and J by 1 base, with 11 bases left in between. This CDR3 comprises 16 residues. CDR3 residues: CASSQDSGLRTDTQYF. DNA for the CDR3: TGCGCCAGCAGCCAAGATTCCGGACTTCGCACAGATACGCAGTATTTT.

The rearrangement links TRBV11-3 to TRBJ2-1; TRBD2 aligns across 7 bases. The junction had 3 bases not matched to a gene; V was cut back by 1 base and J by 0 bases. The germline gives CDR1 SGHNT, CDR2 YENEEA. The CDR3 has 16 residues. This CDR3 reads CASSLGGGGSYNEQFF. The DNA for the CDR3 is TGTGCCAGCAGCTTAGGGGGCGGGGGCTCCTACAATGAGCAGTTCTTC.

The genes are TRBV19 and TRBJ1-2, with TRBD1 identical over 11 bases. CDR1 is LNHDA, CDR2 SQIVND, per germline (reference sequence). The CDR3 loop spans 15 amino acids. V trimming: 5 bases; J trimming: 8 bases; junction bases outside the gene matches: 10. CDR3: CASSPGGQGVTGYTF. Here the CDR3 DNA reads TGTGCCAGTAGTCCAGGGGGACAGGGGGTAACGGGCTACACCTTC.

This clone was recorded a few times. Relative to the germline gene, one junction end is altered; a read error may explain this. J is TRBJ1-1 and V is TRBV5-4; maybe TRBD1 (6 bases). There are 17 residues in the CDR3. Germline values: CDR1 SGHNT, CDR2 YYREEE (reference sequence). This CDR3 is CASSPTLLGQLNAEAFF. Written as DNA, the CDR3 is TGTGCCAGCAGCCCTACGCTCCTAGGACAGTTGAACGCTGAAGCTTTCTTT.

This clone was seen a single time. This rearrangement joins TRBV19 to TRBJ2-7; 9 nucleotides agree with TRBD1. J was trimmed by 3 bases and V by 6 bases; bases with no gene match: 3. This CDR3 region has 13 residues. Looked up from germline, CDR1 is LNHDA and CDR2 is SQIVND (reference sequence). The CDR3 spells CASRTGQGYEQYF. The CDR3, as DNA: TGTGCCAGTAGAACGGGACAGGGCTACGAGCAGTACTTC.

This chain uses TRBV5-1 with TRBJ2-1, with 12 bases matching TRBD2. Trimming took 0 bases from V and 3 from J; bases not matched to a gene: 7. In germline, CDR1 is SGHRS, CDR2 YFSETQ. The CDR3 consists of 18 residues. CDR3 in DNA: TGCGCCAGCAGCTTGGCCACTACACTAGCGGGGGGCTACAATGAGCAGTTCTTC. It yields the protein CASSLATTLAGGYNEQFF.

The rearrangement uses TRBV6-2 or TRBV6-3 and TRBJ2-1, with 10 nucleotides matching TRBD1. The length of the CDR3 is 16 residues. Germline loops: CDR1 MNHEY, CDR2 SVGEGT. V shed 5 bases and J 3 bases; nucleotides not matched to a gene: 7. The chain's CDR3 is CASSHFRDRGYNEQFF. In DNA form, the CDR3 reads TGTGCCAGCAGTCATTTCCGGGACAGGGGCTACAATGAGCAGTTCTTC.

Comment on this clone: Compared with germline, one end of the junction differs, possibly owing to a read error. The V and J genes are TRBV7-7 and TRBJ2-2, with 14 bases matching TRBD2. This CDR3 is built from 19 residues. The V gene's germline CDR1 is SSHAT and CDR2 FNYEAQ (reference sequence). The CDR3 DNA follows: TGTGCTAGCAGCCGCCAACCCGGACTAGCGGGGGGTGGAACCGGGGAGCTGTTTTTT. It yields the protein CASSRQPGLAGGGTGELFF.

The sample holds a few counts of this clone. For the CDR3, the DNA is TGTGCCAGCAAGTGGCGGCGGGAAGGCACTGAAGCTTTCTTT. It encodes CASKWRREGTEAFF. The rearrangement joins TRBV2 to TRBJ1-1; D remains unclear. With 7 bases removed from V and 4 bases from J, the gap between germline ends came to 16 bases. The CDR3 covers 14 residues. In germline, CDR1 is SNHLY, CDR2 FYNNEI.

J is TRBJ1-2 and V is TRBV7-2; unclear D gene. CDR1 and CDR2 from the germline V gene are SGHTA and FQGNSA. V lost 3 bases and J 1 base, leaving 9 bases between the germline ends. The CDR3 is 14 residues long. The CDR3 sequence is CASSFGPNNYGYTF. In DNA form, the CDR3 reads TGTGCCAGCAGCTTTGGGCCAAATAACTATGGCTACACCTTC.

The gene calls are TRBV9 and TRBJ1-6, with 9 bases that match TRBD1. The V gene's germline CDR1 is SGDLS and CDR2 YYNGEE. The CDR3 runs 17 residues. V shed 0 bases, J shed 4 bases, and the junction held 5 bases outside the gene matches. CDR3 sequence (DNA): TGTGCCAGCAGCGTAGAGGGGGGACAGGGTTATAATTCACCCCTCCACTTT. Translating gives CASSVEGGQGYNSPLHF.

CDR3 in DNA: TGTGCCAGCAGCTTGCCGTCCGGGACTAGTATTGGGGAGCAGTACTTC. Its protein product is CASSLPSGTSIGEQYF. The chain employs TRBV5-5 and TRBJ2-7; TRBD2 matches at 8 bases. Unmatched junction bases numbered 13, after V lost 1 base and J lost 7 bases. The CDR3 sequence is 16 residues long. Germline CDR1 and CDR2: SGHKS and YYEKEE (reference sequence).

This chain links TRBV5-4 with TRBJ2-3; D is possibly TRBD2 (6 bases). The V end lost 4 bases, the J end lost 1 base, and 16 bases lay between the germline ends. Germline V gives CDR1 SGHNT, CDR2 YYREEE (reference sequence). The CDR3 runs to 16 residues. This CDR3 reads CASSPDRGKGTDTQYF. The CDR3 nucleotides read TGTGCCAGCAGCCCGGACCGGGGGAAGGGCACAGATACGCAGTATTTT.

The chain joins TRBV5-4 to TRBJ2-1; TRBD2 matches at 10 bases. V gave up 5 bases and J gave up 2 bases; unmatched junction bases: 7. CDR3 size: 16 residues. Germline values: CDR1 SGHNT, CDR2 YYREEE (reference sequence). The CDR3 is CASRSSGGPAYNEQFF. CDR3 nucleotide sequence: TGTGCCAGCAGATCTAGCGGGGGCCCTGCCTACAATGAGCAGTTCTTC. Drawing the rest from reference TRBV5-4 and TRBJ2-1, the complete variable domain is ETGVTQSPTHLIKTRGQQVTLRCSSQSGHNTVSWYQQALGQGPQFIFQYYREEENGRGNFPPRFSGLQFPNYSSELNVNALELDDSALYLCASRSSGGPAYNEQFFGPGTRLTVL.

This clone appeared a single time. The V and J genes are TRBV27 and TRBJ1-2; unclear D gene. This CDR3 has 14 amino acids. Germline values: CDR1 MNHEY, CDR2 SMNVEV (reference sequence). V was cut by 7 bases and J by 3 bases, with 15 bases left in between. The CDR3 DNA reads TGTGCCAGCACCCCCAAGTGGGCAGACTATGGCTACACCTTC. Translation gives CASTPKWADYGYTF.

The sample holds a few counts of this clone. The chain carries TRBV28 and TRBJ2-3; 7 nucleotides align to TRBD1. CDR1 is MDHEN and CDR2 is SYDVKM in the germline V gene. Unmatched junction bases numbered 6, after V lost 5 bases and J lost 1 base. The CDR3 is made up of 15 amino acids. The CDR3 nucleotides are TGTGCCAGCAGTAACCGGGACAGTGGCACAGATACGCAGTATTTT. Translation: CASSNRDSGTDTQYF.

The chain recombines TRBV3-1 (or the pseudogene TRBV3-2) with TRBJ2-5, with 10 bases identical to TRBD2. In germline, CDR1 is LGHDT, CDR2 YNNKEL (reference sequence). Germline trimming cut 4 bases from V and 7 bases from J; bases unmatched to any gene: 9. CDR3 length equals 15 residues. The CDR3 nucleotides are TGTGCCAGCAGCCCCCCCCGGGCTAGCGGGGGGACCCAGTACTTC. It codes for CASSPPRASGGTQYF.